The next 2 T cell receptor beta chains were all read from a single sample in a study of T cells in Graves' hyperthyroidism and ophthalmopathy. RNA transcripts yielded amplified TCR beta CDR3 regions. With the HTBI primer set, the TCR CDR3 went through a first round of RT-PCR. TCRdb reprocessed the multiplex PCR reads via MiXCR and lists one record per CDR3 protein. The table lists 370,000 or so distinct CDR3 sequences, about 13% of them singletons. Sequences were obtained from blood. The origin of the receptors is a man aged 25 to 45 with Graves' hyperthyroidism that later progressed to Graves' ophthalmopathy.

The chain uses TRBV7-2 and TRBJ2-2, with 7 bases lining up with TRBD1. The CDR3 has 15 amino acids. With 5 bases clipped from V and 4 bases from J, the junction kept 7 bases outside the gene matches. Germline values: CDR1 SGHTA, CDR2 FQGNSA. The CDR3 is CASSQRDRLTGELFF. The CDR3, as DNA: TGTGCCAGCAGCCAGAGGGACAGACTCACCGGGGAGCTGTTTTTT.

This clonotype has a handful of counts. CDR3 in amino acids: CSARDPQAGLPEAFF. The CDR3, as DNA: TGCAGTGCTAGAGATCCCCAGGCAGGACTACCTGAAGCTTTCTTT. The chain carries TRBV20-1 and TRBJ1-1; D not certain. Looked up from germline, CDR1 is DFQATT and CDR2 is SNEGSKA (reference sequence). This CDR3 comprises 15 residues. The ends were cut back, 0 bases at V and 6 bases at J, with 17 bases in the middle.